This TCR beta chain comes out of a study of CXCR3-negative and CXCR3-positive naive CD8 T cells. The CDR3 has 15 residues. CDR1 and CDR2 from the germline V gene are MNHNY and SVGAGI (reference sequence). The TRB cDNA libraries were prepared by 5' RACE with UMI labels. From the 5' RACE reads, TCRdb lists one entry per CDR3 protein and no DNA. Its table lists over 55,000 distinct CDR3 sequences. Broader study findings: Naive cells positive for CXCR3 carried more hydrophobic TRB CDR3s than CXCR3-negative ones.

Remarks on this clonotype: The antigen remains undetermined.

This sequence originates from a human donor in good health. Some clones in this sample may be carry-over from other donors' samples. Sequenced sample: naive CXCR3+ CD8+ T cells from blood. Subset meaning: CD45RO-CCR7+CD27+CD95- naive CD8+ T cells expressing CXCR3 (TNR3+). The chain couples TRBV6-6 to TRBJ2-7; TCRdb selects TRBD2, and the lack of DNA leaves this call unchecked. The CDR3 protein is CASRPTSGRLDEQYF.